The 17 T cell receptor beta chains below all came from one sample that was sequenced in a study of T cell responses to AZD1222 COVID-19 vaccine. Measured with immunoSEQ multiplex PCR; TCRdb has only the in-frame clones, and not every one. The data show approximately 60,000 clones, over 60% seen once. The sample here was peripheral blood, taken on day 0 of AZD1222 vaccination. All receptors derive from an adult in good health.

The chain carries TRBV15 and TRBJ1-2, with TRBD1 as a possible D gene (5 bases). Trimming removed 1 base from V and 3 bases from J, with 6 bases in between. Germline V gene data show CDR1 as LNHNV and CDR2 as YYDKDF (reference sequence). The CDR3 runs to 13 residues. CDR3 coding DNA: TGTGCCACCAGCAGAGCGGGGGACTATGGCTACACCTTC. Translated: CATSRAGDYGYTF.

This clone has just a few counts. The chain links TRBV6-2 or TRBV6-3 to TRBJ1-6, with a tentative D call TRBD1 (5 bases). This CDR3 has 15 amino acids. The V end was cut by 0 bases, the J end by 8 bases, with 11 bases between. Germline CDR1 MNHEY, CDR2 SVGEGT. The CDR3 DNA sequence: TGTGCCAGCAGTTACTCGGGGGTCGGGGATTCACCCCTCCACTTT. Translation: CASSYSGVGDSPLHF.

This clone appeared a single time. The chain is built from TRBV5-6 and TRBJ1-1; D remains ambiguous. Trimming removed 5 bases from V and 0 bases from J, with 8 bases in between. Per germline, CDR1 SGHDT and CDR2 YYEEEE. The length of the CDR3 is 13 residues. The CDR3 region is CASSKQMNTEAFF. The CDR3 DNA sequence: TGTGCCAGCAGTAAGCAGATGAACACTGAAGCTTTCTTT. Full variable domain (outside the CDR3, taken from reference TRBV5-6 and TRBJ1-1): DAGVTQSPTHLIKTRGQQVTLRCSPKSGHDTVSWYQQALGQGPQFIFQYYEEEERQRGNFPDRFSGHQFPNYSSELNVNALLLGDSALYLCASSKQMNTEAFFGQGTRLTVV.

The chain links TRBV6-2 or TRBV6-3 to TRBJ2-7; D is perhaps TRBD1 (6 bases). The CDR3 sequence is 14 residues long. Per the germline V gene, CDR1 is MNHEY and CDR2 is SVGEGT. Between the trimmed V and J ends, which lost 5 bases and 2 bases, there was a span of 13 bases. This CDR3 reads CASSPTGSAYEQYF. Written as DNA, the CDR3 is TGTGCCAGCAGTCCAACAGGGTCGGCCTACGAGCAGTACTTC.

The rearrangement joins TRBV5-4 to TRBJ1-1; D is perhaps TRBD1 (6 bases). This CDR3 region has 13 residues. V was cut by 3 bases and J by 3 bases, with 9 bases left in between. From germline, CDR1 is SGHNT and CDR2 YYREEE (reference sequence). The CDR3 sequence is CASSWDKYTEAFF. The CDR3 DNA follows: TGTGCCAGCAGCTGGGACAAGTACACTGAAGCTTTCTTT.

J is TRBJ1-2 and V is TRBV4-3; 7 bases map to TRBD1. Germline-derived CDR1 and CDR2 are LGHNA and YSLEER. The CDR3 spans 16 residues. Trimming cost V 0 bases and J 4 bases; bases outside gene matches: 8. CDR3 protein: CASSQDRGTATYGYTF. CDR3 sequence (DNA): TGCGCCAGCAGCCAAGACAGGGGGACAGCAACCTATGGCTACACCTTC.

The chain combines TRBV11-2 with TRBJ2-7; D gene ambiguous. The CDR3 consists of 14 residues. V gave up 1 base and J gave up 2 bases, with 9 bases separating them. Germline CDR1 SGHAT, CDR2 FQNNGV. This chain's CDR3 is CASSLADGTYEQYF. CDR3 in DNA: TGTGCCAGCAGCTTAGCGGACGGTACCTACGAGCAGTACTTC.

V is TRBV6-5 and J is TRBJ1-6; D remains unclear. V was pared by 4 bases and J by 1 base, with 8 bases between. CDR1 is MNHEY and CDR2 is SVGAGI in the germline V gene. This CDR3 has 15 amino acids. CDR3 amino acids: CASSSRGSYNSPLHF. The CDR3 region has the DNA TGTGCCAGCAGTTCGAGAGGATCCTATAATTCACCCCTCCACTTT.

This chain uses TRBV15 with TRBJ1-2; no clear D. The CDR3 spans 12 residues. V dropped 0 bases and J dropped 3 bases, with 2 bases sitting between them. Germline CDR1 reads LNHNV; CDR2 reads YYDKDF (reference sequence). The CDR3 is CATSRDDYGYTF. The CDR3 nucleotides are TGTGCCACCAGCAGAGATGACTATGGCTACACCTTC.

CDR3 bases: TGCGCCAGCAGCCAAGATAATGGACTTGTAGATACGCAGTATTTT. It encodes CASSQDNGLVDTQYF. The rearrangement links TRBV4-1 to TRBJ2-3; possibly TRBD2 for D (5 bases). The germline V gene encodes CDR1 MGHRA and CDR2 YSYEKL. V shed 0 bases and J shed 5 bases, with 12 bases lying between them. CDR3 length: 15 residues.

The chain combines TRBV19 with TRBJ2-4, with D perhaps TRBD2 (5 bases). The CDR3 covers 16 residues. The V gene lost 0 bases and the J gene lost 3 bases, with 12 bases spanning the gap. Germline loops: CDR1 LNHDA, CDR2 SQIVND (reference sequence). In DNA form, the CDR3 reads TGTGCCAGTAGTATAGAAGGAGGTCAGATCAAAAACATTCAGTACTTC. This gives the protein CASSIEGGQIKNIQYF.

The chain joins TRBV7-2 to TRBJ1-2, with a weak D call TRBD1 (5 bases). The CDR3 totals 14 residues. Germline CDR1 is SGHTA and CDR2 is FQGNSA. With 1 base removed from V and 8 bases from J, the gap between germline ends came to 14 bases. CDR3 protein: CASSLDGGFGGYTF. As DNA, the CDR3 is TGTGCCAGCAGCTTAGACGGGGGATTCGGGGGCTACACCTTC.

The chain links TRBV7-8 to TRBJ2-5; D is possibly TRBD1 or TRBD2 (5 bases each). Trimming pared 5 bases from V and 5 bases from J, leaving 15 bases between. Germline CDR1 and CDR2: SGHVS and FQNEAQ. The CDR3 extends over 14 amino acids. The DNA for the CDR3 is TGTGCCAGCAGCCCCCTTTCCGGGGACGAGACCCAGTACTTC. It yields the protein CASSPLSGDETQYF.

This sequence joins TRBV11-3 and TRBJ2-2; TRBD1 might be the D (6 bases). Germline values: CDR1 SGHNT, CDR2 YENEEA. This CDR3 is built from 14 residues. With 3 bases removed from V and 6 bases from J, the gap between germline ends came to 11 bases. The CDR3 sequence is CASSFTGSAGELFF. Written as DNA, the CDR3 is TGTGCCAGCAGCTTTACAGGGTCGGCCGGGGAGCTGTTTTTT.

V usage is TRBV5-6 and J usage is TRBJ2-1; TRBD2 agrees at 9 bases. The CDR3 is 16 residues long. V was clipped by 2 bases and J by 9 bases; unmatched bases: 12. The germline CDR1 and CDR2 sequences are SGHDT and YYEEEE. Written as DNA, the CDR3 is TGTGCCAGCAGCTTCCGCGGGGGGGCTCGAGACACTGAGCAGTTCTTC. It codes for CASSFRGGARDTEQFF.

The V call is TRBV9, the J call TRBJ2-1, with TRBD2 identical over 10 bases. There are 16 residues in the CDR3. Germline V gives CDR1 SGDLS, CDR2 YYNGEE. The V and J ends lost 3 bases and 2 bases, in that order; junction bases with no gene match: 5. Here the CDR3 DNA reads TGTGCCAGCAGCGCACACAGCGGGGGGGCCTACAATGAGCAGTTCTTC. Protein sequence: CASSAHSGGAYNEQFF.

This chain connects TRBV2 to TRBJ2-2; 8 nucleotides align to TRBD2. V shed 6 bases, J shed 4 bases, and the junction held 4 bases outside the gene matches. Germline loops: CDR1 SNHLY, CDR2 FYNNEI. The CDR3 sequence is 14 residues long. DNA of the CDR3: TGTGCCAGCAGCGACGGGGGGGCCACCGGGGAGCTGTTTTTT. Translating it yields CASSDGGATGELFF. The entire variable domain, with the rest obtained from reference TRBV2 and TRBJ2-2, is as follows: EPEVTQTPSHQVTQMGQEVILRCVPISNHLYFYWYRQILGQKVEFLVSFYNNEISEKSEIFDDQFSVERPDGSNFTLKIRSTKLEDSAMYFCASSDGGATGELFFGEGSRLTVL.